The 10 T cell receptor beta chains presented below share a single source sample, sequenced in a study of T cells in Graves' hyperthyroidism and ophthalmopathy. Amplified regions were TCR beta CDR3 sequences from RNA transcripts. Researchers ran a first-round RT-PCR on the TCR CDR3 using the HTBI primer set. TCRdb reanalysed the multiplex PCR reads using MiXCR and keeps one entry per CDR3 protein. Seen here are 700,000 or so distinct CDR3 sequences, roughly 15% observed once, and the top ten hold around 13%. Sequencing was carried out using blood. These receptors came from a woman in her forties or fifties with Graves' ophthalmopathy.

Ten or more counts support this clonotype. This chain joins TRBV2 and TRBJ1-3; D ambiguous. V lost 7 bases and J 0 bases, leaving 4 bases between the germline ends. CDR1 and CDR2 (germline): SNHLY, FYNNEI. CDR3 length: 12 amino acids. The CDR3 is CASTLSGNTIYF. The DNA of the CDR3 is TGTGCCAGCACCCTCTCTGGAAACACCATATATTTT.

This chain connects TRBV2 to TRBJ1-4; no clear D gene. V shed 2 bases and J shed 7 bases, with 5 bases lying between them. Germline CDR1 SNHLY, CDR2 FYNNEI. CDR3 length: 12 amino acids. CDR3 amino acids: CASSEWGEKLFF. The CDR3 coding sequence is TGTGCCAGCAGTGAATGGGGTGAAAAACTGTTTTTT.

This clonotype was recorded many times. This chain joins TRBV11-3 and TRBJ2-5; D is perhaps TRBD1 (5 bases). The CDR3 is 15 amino acids. From germline, CDR1 is SGHNT and CDR2 YENEEA. V was pared by 4 bases and J by 1 base, with 13 bases between. CDR3 in amino acids: CASSSATDSQETQYF. The DNA of the CDR3 is TGTGCCAGCAGCTCCGCCACCGACAGCCAAGAGACCCAGTACTTC.

This chain joins TRBV4-3 and TRBJ1-1; no clear D. CDR1 and CDR2 from the germline V gene are LGHNA and YSLEER. Trimming took 0 bases from V and 2 from J, leaving 16 bases between them. The CDR3 spans 17 residues. For the CDR3, the DNA is TGCGCCAGCAGCCAAGATATCGGGTGGAGCAGAAACACTGAAGCTTTCTTT. This encodes CASSQDIGWSRNTEAFF.

This clonotype was detected ten times or more. This sequence joins TRBV24-1 and TRBJ1-1; D possibly corresponds to TRBD1 (5 bases). Trimming shortened V by 5 bases and J by 4 bases, and 16 bases separated the two germline ends. The CDR3 contains 15 residues. The germline gives CDR1 KGHDR, CDR2 SFDVKD. The CDR3 protein is CATSASGALSTEAFF. As DNA, the CDR3 is TGTGCCACCAGTGCCTCCGGGGCCTTGAGCACTGAAGCTTTCTTT.

The chain couples TRBV11-2 to TRBJ2-2; tentative D call: TRBD2 (6 bases). V lost 9 bases, J lost 1 base, and 12 bases lay in between. The CDR3 spans 14 residues. Looked up from germline, CDR1 is SGHAT and CDR2 is FQNNGV. The CDR3: CASKRAGNTGELFF. Here the CDR3 DNA reads TGTGCCAGTAAAAGAGCGGGGAACACCGGGGAGCTGTTTTTT.

This clonotype was found a few times. V usage is TRBV5-1 and J usage is TRBJ2-1; D not resolved. The length of the CDR3 is 14 residues. The germline V gene has CDR1 SGHRS and CDR2 YFSETQ. Trimming cost V 5 bases and J 0 bases, with 9 bases left between them. The chain's CDR3 is CASRVLPSYNEQFF. In nucleotides, the CDR3 is TGCGCCAGCAGGGTCTTGCCCTCCTACAATGAGCAGTTCTTC.

This clonotype was found a few times. In DNA form, the CDR3 reads TGTGCCAGCAGCGTCCGGGTCTCGGGGCGGGAGCAGTACTTC. As protein: CASSVRVSGREQYF. This chain joins TRBV13 and TRBJ2-7, with D perhaps matching TRBD1 or TRBD2 (5 bases each). Germline lookup yields CDR1 PRHDT and CDR2 FYEKMQ (reference sequence). This CDR3 has 14 residues. V was clipped by 5 bases and J by 7 bases, with 18 bases between them.

This clonotype has more than one count but fewer than ten. The V call is TRBV20-1, the J call TRBJ2-2, with 7 positions matching TRBD2. The length of the CDR3 is 16 residues. Germline-derived CDR1 and CDR2 are DFQATT and SNEGSKA (reference sequence). V lost 7 bases and J lost 5; bases outside the gene matches: 16. The CDR3 loop is CSVLDNRWEGTGELFF. CDR3 DNA sequence: TGCAGTGTTCTAGATAATAGGTGGGAGGGAACCGGGGAGCTGTTTTTT.

This clonotype was seen repeatedly, ten times or more. The V call is TRBV6-1, the J call TRBJ1-6, with 10 bases fitting TRBD1. This CDR3 is built from 16 residues. CDR1 is MNHNS and CDR2 is SASEGT in the germline V gene. Trimming cost V 8 bases and J 8 bases; bases outside gene matches: 12. The CDR3 coding sequence is TGTGCCAGCGTAAAAGGGGGACAGGGGACGCATTCACCCCTCCACTTT. Encoded protein: CASVKGGQGTHSPLHF.